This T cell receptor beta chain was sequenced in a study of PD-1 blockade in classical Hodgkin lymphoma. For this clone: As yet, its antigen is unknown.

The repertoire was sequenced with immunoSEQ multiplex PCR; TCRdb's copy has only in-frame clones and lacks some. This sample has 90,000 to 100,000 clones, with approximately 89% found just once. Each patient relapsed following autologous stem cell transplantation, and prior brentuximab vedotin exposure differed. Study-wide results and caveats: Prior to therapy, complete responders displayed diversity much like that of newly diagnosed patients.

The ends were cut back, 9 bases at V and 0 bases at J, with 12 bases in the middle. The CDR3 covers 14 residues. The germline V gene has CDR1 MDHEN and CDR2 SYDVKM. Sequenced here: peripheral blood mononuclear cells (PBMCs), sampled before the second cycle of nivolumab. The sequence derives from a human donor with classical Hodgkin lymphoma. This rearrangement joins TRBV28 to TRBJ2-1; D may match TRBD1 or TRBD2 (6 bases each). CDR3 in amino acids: CASKRGDSYNEQFF. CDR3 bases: TGTGCCAGTAAAAGGGGGGACTCCTACAATGAGCAGTTCTTC.